This TCR beta chain was found in a study of T cell changes during pregnancy in multiple sclerosis. TCRdb's copy holds only in-frame clones and misses some; the assay was immunoSEQ multiplex PCR. This table has tens of thousands of clones, approximately 92% appearing once. Germline CDR1 reads LNHDA; CDR2 reads SQIVND (reference sequence). The ends were cut back, 3 bases at V and 2 bases at J, with 17 bases in the middle. CDR3 length: 17 residues. The chain combines TRBV19 with TRBJ2-1, with a possible D match to TRBD2 (6 bases). Sequenced here: CD8+ T cells from peripheral blood mononuclear cells, sampled in the third trimester of pregnancy. This receptor was taken from a female donor in good health, enrolled as a control in a pregnancy study. CDR3 sequence reads: CASSIAGTPSAYNEQFF. DNA of the CDR3: TGTGCCAGTAGTATCGCCGGGACTCCTTCAGCCTACAATGAGCAGTTCTTC.